This TCR beta chain was found in a study of OX40 agonist ivuxolimab in advanced cancers. Assay used: immunoSEQ multiplex PCR; TCRdb lists only in-frame clones, some missing. The profile shows about 79,000 clones, roughly 92% of them singletons. This clone has only a few counts. Trimming pared 2 bases from V and 1 base from J, leaving 9 bases between. CDR1 SGHRS and CDR2 YFSETQ come from the germline V gene. This CDR3 spans 14 amino acids. Sequences were derived from CD4+ or CD8+ T cells sorted from blood, sampled in a trial of the OX40 agonist ivuxolimab. The chain employs TRBV5-1 and TRBJ1-1; D is undetermined. The origin of this receptor is an adult with an advanced solid tumor such as melanoma, head and neck, liver or kidney cancer. CDR3 nucleotide sequence: TGCGCCAGCAGCTTCGTTCCAGAGAACACTGAAGCTTTCTTT. Its protein product is CASSFVPENTEAFF.